The 21 T cell receptor beta chains reported below all come from one sample, sequenced in a study of T cells in Graves' hyperthyroidism and ophthalmopathy. The investigators amplified TCR beta CDR3 regions from RNA transcripts. The HTBI primer set served for first-round RT-PCR of the TCR CDR3. Each CDR3 protein gets one entry after TCRdb re-called the multiplex PCR reads with MiXCR. This table has fewer than 850,000 distinct CDR3 sequences, 17% appearing once. The material sequenced was blood. These receptors all come from a man aged 50 to 59 with Graves' hyperthyroidism.

This clonotype was recorded once. This chain joins TRBV19 and TRBJ2-1, with unresolved D. V gave up 2 bases and J gave up 7 bases, with 9 bases separating them. CDR3 length: 13 residues. CDR1 is LNHDA, CDR2 SQIVND, per germline (reference sequence). CDR3 sequence reads: CASSILGWNEQFF. The CDR3 DNA follows: TGTGCCAGTAGTATACTTGGGTGGAATGAGCAGTTCTTC. The full variable domain, rest sourced from reference TRBV19 and TRBJ2-1, is DGGITQSPKYLFRKEGQNVTLSCEQNLNHDAMYWYRQDPGQGLRLIYYSQIVNDFQKGDIAEGYSVSREKKESFPLTVTSAQKNPTAFYLCASSILGWNEQFFGPGTRLTVL.

On this clonotype: A clone one base away is much larger, so this may be a read error. The chain has TRBV7-2 and TRBJ2-7, with 7 bases aligning to TRBD1. Germline lookup yields CDR1 SGHTA and CDR2 FQGNSA. This CDR3 is 14 amino acids long. The CDR3 bases are TGTGCCAGCAGCTTAGCAGGGGGCTTCTACAAGCAGTACTTC. Protein sequence: CASSLAGGFYKQYF.

This clonotype was recorded at least ten times. The V and J genes are TRBV28 and TRBJ1-6; 10 bases line up with TRBD1. The CDR3 totals 15 residues. In germline, CDR1 is MDHEN, CDR2 SYDVKM. V shed 2 bases, J shed 10 bases, and the junction held 5 bases outside the gene matches. The CDR3, as DNA: TGTGCCAGCAGTTTACGTGGACAGGGGGGGTCACCCCTCCACTTT. Its translation: CASSLRGQGGSPLHF.

CDR3 loop: CAWNRDVNQPQHF. The CDR3 coding sequence is TGTGCCTGGAATCGCGACGTTAATCAGCCCCAGCATTTT. V is TRBV30 and J is TRBJ1-5; no clear D. The germline CDR1 and CDR2 sequences are GTSNPN and SVGIG (reference sequence). This CDR3 contains 13 residues. Trimming pared 4 bases from V and 4 bases from J, leaving 11 bases between. Based on the CDR3 plus reference TRBV30 and TRBJ1-5, the full variable domain is SQTIHQWPATLVQPVGSPLSLECTVEGTSNPNLYWYRQAAGRGLQLLFYSVGIGQISSEVPQNLSASRPQDRQFILSSKKLLLSDSGFYLCAWNRDVNQPQHFGDGTRLSIL.

CDR3 bases: TGTGCCATCAGTGTCGGGCTAGAGACTTCCTACGAGCAGTACTTC. Its protein is CAISVGLETSYEQYF. The chain employs TRBV10-3 and TRBJ2-7; no reliable D call. The CDR3 extends over 15 amino acids. CDR1 is ENHRY and CDR2 is SYGVKD in the germline V gene. V was shortened by 4 bases and J by 1 base, with 14 bases between the two germline ends.

The DNA for the CDR3 is TGCAGCGTTCGGCACAGGGGGTATGGCTACACCTTC. This encodes CSVRHRGYGYTF. The chain is built from TRBV29-1 and TRBJ1-2; the match to TRBD1 covers 8 bases. Germline values: CDR1 SQVTM, CDR2 ANQGSEA. CDR3 length equals 12 residues. V dropped 5 bases and J dropped 5; count of bases not matched to a gene: 4. Complete variable domain (other parts from reference TRBV29-1 and TRBJ1-2): SAVISQKPSRDICQRGTSLTIQCQVDSQVTMMFWYRQQPGQSLTLIATANQGSEATYESGFVIDKFPISRPNLTFSTLTVSNMSPEDSSIYLCSVRHRGYGYTFGSGTRLTVV.

This clonotype showed up many times. This rearrangement joins TRBV20-1 to TRBJ2-7; D gene uncertain. With 3 bases removed from V and 0 bases from J, the gap between germline ends came to 12 bases. The CDR3 is made up of 14 amino acids. CDR1 and CDR2 (germline): DFQATT, SNEGSKA (reference sequence). The CDR3 protein is CSASSPRHSYEQYF. The CDR3 nucleotides are TGCAGTGCTAGTTCCCCGCGGCACTCCTACGAGCAGTACTTC.

This clonotype was seen only a few times. This chain links TRBV7-2 with TRBJ2-3; 8 positions match TRBD2. With V trimmed by 4 bases and J by 4 bases, 4 bases remained unmatched. CDR3 length equals 14 residues. Germline V gives CDR1 SGHTA, CDR2 FQGNSA. The CDR3: CASSSGGWADTQYF. The CDR3 DNA is TGTGCCAGCAGCTCGGGAGGGTGGGCAGATACGCAGTATTTT.

This clonotype has a count of ten or more. The V gene is TRBV11-2, the J gene TRBJ1-2; the match to TRBD1 covers 9 bases. The germline gives CDR1 SGHAT, CDR2 FQNNGV. V dropped 5 bases and J dropped 8; count of bases not matched to a gene: 9. CDR3 size: 14 residues. The CDR3 bases are TGTGCCAGCAGCCATCAACAGGGGGCGAGGGGCTACACCTTC. It is translated as CASSHQQGARGYTF.

This clonotype was seen ten or more times. The chain joins TRBV2 to TRBJ2-6; the D gene is possibly TRBD2 (5 bases). The CDR3 contains 14 residues. Germline V gene sequence: CDR1 SNHLY, CDR2 FYNNEI. Trimming shortened V by 6 bases and J by 3 bases, and 9 bases separated the two germline ends. CDR3 in amino acids: CASRRVGGANVLTF. In DNA form, the CDR3 reads TGTGCCAGCAGGAGGGTCGGTGGGGCCAACGTCCTGACTTTC.

Many counts were recorded for this clonotype. The chain is built from TRBV28 and TRBJ2-1; the D gene could be TRBD1 or TRBD2 (5 bases each). This CDR3 is 14 amino acids long. Germline loops: CDR1 MDHEN, CDR2 SYDVKM. V lost 5 bases and J 4 bases, leaving 12 bases between the germline ends. CDR3 coding DNA: TGTGCCAGCAGTATTTCGGGGCTATACAATGAGCAGTTCTTC. Translation gives CASSISGLYNEQFF.

As to this clonotype: A read error may account for a junction end that differs from germline. The chain carries TRBV4-3 and TRBJ2-2; tentatively, D is TRBD1 or TRBD2 (5 bases each). CDR1 and CDR2 from the germline V gene are LGHNA and YSLEER. This CDR3 is 12 amino acids long. Here the CDR3 reads CASSQGTGEPFF. CDR3 sequence (DNA): TGCGCCAGCAGCCAGGGGACCGGGGAGCCGTTTTTT.

The chain is built from TRBV3-1 and TRBJ1-2; 8 nucleotides agree with TRBD1. CDR3 size: 14 residues. Germline trimming cut 0 bases from V and 8 bases from J; bases unmatched to any gene: 5. Germline CDR1 LGHDT, CDR2 YNNKEL (reference sequence). CDR3: CASSQDQGAEGYTF. The CDR3 DNA follows: TGTGCCAGCAGCCAAGATCAGGGGGCGGAGGGCTACACCTTC.

This clonotype was observed a few times. V is TRBV27 and J is TRBJ2-5; D may match TRBD1 or TRBD2 (5 bases each). V shed 6 bases and J shed 4 bases, with 15 bases lying between them. In germline, CDR1 is MNHEY, CDR2 SMNVEV (reference sequence). The CDR3 loop spans 14 amino acids. The CDR3 reads CASSARGSAETQYF. The CDR3 region has the DNA TGTGCCAGCAGCGCGAGGGGAAGTGCAGAGACCCAGTACTTC.

The rearrangement uses TRBV15 and TRBJ2-7; TRBD2 is a possible D gene (6 bases). CDR3 size: 16 residues. CDR1 is LNHNV, CDR2 YYDKDF, per germline (reference sequence). V lost 0 bases and J 3 bases, leaving 15 bases between the germline ends. CDR3 bases: TGTGCCACCAGCAGAGATCGAGGGGACTTTGTCTACGAGCAGTACTTC. Its protein is CATSRDRGDFVYEQYF.

The chain links TRBV3-1 to TRBJ1-4, with D unresolved. The CDR3 contains 12 residues. Per the germline V gene, CDR1 is LGHDT and CDR2 is YNNKEL (reference sequence). The V gene lost 2 bases and the J gene lost 7 bases, with 5 bases spanning the gap. The CDR3, as DNA: TGTGCCAGCAGCCAAATGGTTGAAAAACTGTTTTTT. Protein sequence: CASSQMVEKLFF.

This clonotype has only one observation. The chain is built from TRBV7-8 and TRBJ2-3, with D possibly TRBD2 on 5 matching bases. The CDR3 contains 16 residues. Trimming stripped 3 bases from V and 0 bases from J, with 13 bases between. CDR1 SGHVS and CDR2 FQNEAQ come from the germline V gene. CDR3 bases: TGTGCCAGCAGCTTCGGCGGCGGGTCTAGCACAGATACGCAGTATTTT. Translated: CASSFGGGSSTDTQYF.

This clonotype was counted at least ten times. V and J are TRBV28 and TRBJ1-4; no reliable D call. Trimming cost V 3 bases and J 6 bases, with 14 bases left between them. Germline V lookup: CDR1 MDHEN, CDR2 SYDVKM. The CDR3 runs to 15 residues. The CDR3 loop reads CASSLTLTRDEKLFF. The DNA for the CDR3 is TGTGCCAGCAGTTTGACACTAACCCGGGATGAAAAACTGTTTTTT.

This clonotype was counted a few times. The V and J genes are TRBV18 and TRBJ2-7; D is uncertain. This CDR3 is built from 14 residues. The germline V gene encodes CDR1 KGHSH and CDR2 LQKENI. V shed 0 bases and J shed 2 bases, with 8 bases lying between them. CDR3 bases: TGTGCCAGCTCACCACCCTCGAGTGCCTACGAGCAGTACTTC. Amino acids: CASSPPSSAYEQYF.

There are many counts of this clonotype. This chain joins TRBV30 and TRBJ1-1, with D unresolved. The CDR3 length is 13 residues. Between the trimmed V and J ends, which lost 3 bases and 5 bases, there was a span of 13 bases. The germline V gene encodes CDR1 GTSNPN and CDR2 SVGIG (reference sequence). The CDR3 DNA reads TGTGCCTGGAGCGCAGAAGGTGGGACTGAAGCTTTCTTT. Protein sequence: CAWSAEGGTEAFF.

This clonotype came up many times. The chain joins TRBV29-1 to TRBJ1-4; 8 nucleotides line up with TRBD1. This CDR3 has 13 amino acids. CDR1 is SQVTM, CDR2 ANQGSEA, per germline. The V segment lost 5 bases and the J segment 9 bases; nucleotides outside the gene matches: 8. The CDR3 here is CSVQRTGTKKLFF. CDR3 DNA sequence: TGCAGCGTTCAAAGGACAGGGACGAAAAAACTGTTTTTT.